This paragraph reports one T cell receptor beta chain. Its antigen is as yet unknown. Repertoires were generated with immunoSEQ multiplex PCR, while TCRdb's copy carries only in-frame clones and drops some. This sample has 120,000 to 150,000 clones, with around nine tenths found just once. Trimming removed 4 bases at V and 8 bases at J, with 15 bases between. This CDR3 contains 13 residues. Germline V lookup: CDR1 SGHNT, CDR2 YYREEE (reference sequence). The sample comes from a study of T cell responses to AZD1222 COVID-19 vaccine. General observations from the study: Spike-spanning, vaccine-associated CD4 TCRs were dominant at 160-218 and 743-854. Repertoires were obtained solely post-peak T cell response. Donors in the cohort were predominantly white British and more often female, and clonal diversity was possibly underestimated. Spike-specific TCR breadth and depth both grew after two AZD1222 doses.

This specimen consisted of peripheral blood, obtained 28 days after the second AZD1222 dose. This sequence originates from an adult who received the AZD1222 COVID-19 vaccine. This chain joins TRBV5-4 and TRBJ1-2; D unresolved. CDR3 region: CASSLEGLEGYTF. CDR3 nucleotides: TGTGCCAGCAGCCTCGAGGGTCTAGAAGGCTACACCTTC.